The source of this T cell receptor beta chain is a study of blood T cell repertoires in COVID-19. Study in general: Samples came from the United States, Italy and Spain, spanning acute and convalescent COVID-19. Nucleic acid was either cDNA or gDNA, and it came from T cells, B-cell-depleted T cells, or PBMCs.

The Seattle patients joined while their infection was active and were tracked longitudinally afterward. In the authors' workflow: Reference gene primer amplification yielded estimated nucleated cell counts. Sequencing was performed with immunoSEQ multiplex PCR; in TCRdb, only in-frame clones are kept and a portion is missing. V, J and clone size are taken as reported in that table, and D and trimming were inferred from the DNA itself. The repertoire holds about 480,000 clones, with approximately 92% as singletons. There are 16 residues in the CDR3. Per the germline V gene, CDR1 is SGHVS and CDR2 is FNYEAQ. Trimming removed 1 base at V and 6 bases at J, with 16 bases between.

The chain links TRBV7-6 to TRBJ2-1; tentatively, D is TRBD2 (6 bases). The sequence was collected from a man aged 18-30 years with COVID-19, enrolled during active disease. Sequenced material: peripheral blood. This chain's CDR3 is CASSLEVASEGNEQFF. The CDR3, as DNA: TGTGCCAGCAGCTTAGAGGTTGCTAGCGAGGGCAATGAGCAGTTCTTC.